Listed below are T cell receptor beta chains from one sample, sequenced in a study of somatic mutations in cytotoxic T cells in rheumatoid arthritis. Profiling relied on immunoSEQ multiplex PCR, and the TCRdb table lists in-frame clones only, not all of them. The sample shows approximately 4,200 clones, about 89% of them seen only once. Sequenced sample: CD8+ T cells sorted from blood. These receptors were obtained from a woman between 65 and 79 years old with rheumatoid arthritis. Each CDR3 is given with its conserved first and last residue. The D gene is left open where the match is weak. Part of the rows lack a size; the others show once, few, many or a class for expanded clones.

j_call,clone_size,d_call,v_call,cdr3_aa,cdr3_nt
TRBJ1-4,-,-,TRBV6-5,CASSHQQRTNEKLFF,TGTGCCAGCAGTCACCAACAACGAACTAATGAAAAACTGTTTTTT
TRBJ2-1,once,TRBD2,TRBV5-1,CASSLVPSGNEQFF,TGCGCCAGCAGCTTGGTTCCTAGCGGTAATGAGCAGTTCTTC
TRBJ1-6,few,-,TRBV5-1,CASSLQQEGSPLHF,TGCGCCAGCAGCTTGCAACAGGAGGGCTCACCCCTCCACTTT
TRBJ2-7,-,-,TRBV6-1,CASSFKYGSYEQYF,TGTGCCAGCAGCTTCAAATACGGCTCCTACGAGCAGTACTTC
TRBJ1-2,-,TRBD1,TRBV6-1,CASFQGANGYTF,TGTGCCAGCTTTCAGGGGGCCAATGGCTACACCTTC
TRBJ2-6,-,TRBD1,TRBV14,CASSHAPGTAIGSGANVLTF,TGTGCCAGCAGCCACGCGCCCGGGACAGCAATCGGATCTGGGGCCAACGTCCTGACTTTC
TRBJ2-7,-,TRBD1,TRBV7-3,CASSSGTGRYEQYF,TGTGCCAGCAGCTCCGGGACAGGGAGATACGAGCAGTACTTC
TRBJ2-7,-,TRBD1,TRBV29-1,CSVEDPDREFSEQYF,TGCAGCGTTGAAGATCCGGACAGGGAATTTTCCGAGCAGTACTTC
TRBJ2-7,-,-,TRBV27,CASKRGHEQYF,TGTGCCAGCAAAAGGGGCCACGAGCAGTACTTC
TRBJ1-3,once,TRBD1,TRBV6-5,CASSTGQGGNTIYF,TGTGCCAGCAGTACGGGACAGGGAGGAAACACCATATATTTT
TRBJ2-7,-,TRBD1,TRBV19,CATGQNSYEQYF,TGTGCCACGGGACAGAATTCCTACGAGCAGTACTTC